The 19 T cell receptor beta chains given below trace back to one sample, sequenced in a study of beta chain features in type 1 diabetes. Reverse transcription of all isolated RNA meant that expressed TCRB transcripts were sequenced. Assay: immunoSEQ multiplex PCR; the TCRdb copy retains only in-frame clones and omits some. The table lists 390,000 or so clones, 11% to 15% of them singletons, with around 0.039% in the top ten. The specimen was naive CD4+ T cells from blood. The receptor source for this set is a man between 25 and 39 years old in good health.

This chain connects TRBV10-3 to TRBJ2-5; TRBD2 matches 12 bases. Trimming at V came to 9 bases and at J to 4 bases, leaving 6 bases not matched to a gene. CDR3 size: 14 residues. Germline assignment: CDR1 ENHRY and CDR2 SYGVKD. This CDR3 is CAIGGTSGLETQYF. The CDR3 region has the DNA TGTGCCATTGGCGGGACTAGCGGGTTAGAGACCCAGTACTTC.

This clone was found a few times. The chain recombines TRBV14 with TRBJ2-7; D uncertain. Between the trimmed V and J ends, which lost 1 base and 7 bases, there was a span of 5 bases. CDR3 length: 11 residues. Per germline, CDR1 SGHDN and CDR2 FVKESK. In DNA, the CDR3 is TGTGCCAGCAGCCAAGTCCGGGAGCAGTACTTC. It is translated as CASSQVREQYF.

This clone was detected ten times or more. The genes are TRBV23-1 and TRBJ2-4; D remains ambiguous. TRBV23-1 is classed as an ORF, of uncertain function. Trimming left V 7 bases short and J 4 bases short, with 5 bases between. This CDR3 is built from 11 residues. This chain's CDR3 is CASMGKNIQYF. DNA for the CDR3: TGCGCCAGCATGGGTAAAAACATTCAGTACTTC.

The sample holds a few counts of this clone. The genes are TRBV2 and TRBJ2-5; 10 bases align to TRBD2. J lost 5 bases, V lost 6 bases, and 0 bases had no gene match. CDR3 length: 12 amino acids. Germline CDR1 SNHLY, CDR2 FYNNEI. The CDR3 DNA is TGTGCCAGCAGGGGACTAGCGGAGACCCAGTACTTC. Its protein product is CASRGLAETQYF.

This clone was seen a few times. The chain links TRBV14 to TRBJ1-2, with D unresolved. The CDR3 extends over 18 amino acids. The V end was cut by 0 bases, the J end by 8 bases, with 25 bases between. Looked up from germline, CDR1 is SGHDN and CDR2 is FVKESK. In DNA, the CDR3 is TGTGCCAGCAGCCAAGAGGTGGGGAGCGCAGACTCCTATCGGGGCTACACCTTC. It translates to CASSQEVGSADSYRGYTF.

The sample holds a few counts of this clone. The chain carries TRBV15 and TRBJ1-3, with no clear D. CDR1 is LNHNV and CDR2 is YYDKDF in the germline V gene (reference sequence). Trimming left V 2 bases short and J 4 bases short, with 9 bases between. The CDR3 consists of 14 residues. The CDR3 DNA is TGTGCCACCAGCAGATCACCAAAAGGAAACACCATATATTTT. Protein: CATSRSPKGNTIYF.

This clone occurred many times. This same CDR3 is encoded by further DNA sequences in the sample. V and J are TRBV14 and TRBJ2-5; D unclear. The CDR3 has 12 amino acids. Trimming left V 1 base short and J 5 bases short, with 5 bases between. Germline CDR1 is SGHDN and CDR2 is FVKESK. The CDR3 is CASSQVEETQYF. CDR3 nucleotide sequence: TGTGCCAGCAGCCAAGTGGAGGAGACCCAGTACTTC.

This clone was found a few times. The rearrangement links TRBV7-8 to TRBJ2-1, with 7 positions matching TRBD1. Germline CDR1 is SGHVS and CDR2 is FQNEAQ. The CDR3 consists of 13 residues. V lost 0 bases and J lost 15; bases outside the gene matches: 8. CDR3 amino acids: CASSLARQGIWFF. CDR3 coding DNA: TGTGCCAGCAGCTTAGCGAGACAGGGTATATGGTTCTTC.

The chain recombines TRBV23-1 with TRBJ2-1, with D unclear. TRBV23-1 is placed among ORFs of uncertain function. V gave up 10 bases and J gave up 9 bases, with 10 bases separating them. The CDR3 length is 10 residues. The CDR3 loop is CATLPREQFF. For the CDR3, the DNA is TGCGCCACCCTTCCACGTGAGCAGTTCTTC.

The rearrangement links TRBV9 to TRBJ2-1, with D possibly called TRBD1 or TRBD2 (5 bases each). The V end was cut by 1 base, the J end by 9 bases, with 14 bases between. Looked up from germline, CDR1 is SGDLS and CDR2 is YYNGEE. This CDR3 region has 14 residues. CDR3 protein: CASSVSQGSGEQFF. In DNA, the CDR3 is TGTGCCAGCAGCGTATCGCAGGGAAGCGGTGAGCAGTTCTTC.

The chain joins TRBV7-2 to TRBJ2-2; D ambiguous. CDR3 length: 14 residues. V lost 5 bases to trimming and J lost 2 bases, with 9 bases between them. The V gene's germline CDR1 is SGHTA and CDR2 FQGNSA. DNA for the CDR3: TGTGCCAGCAGCCTTCGGCCTAACACCGGGGAGCTGTTTTTT. It specifies CASSLRPNTGELFF.

This clone was observed a few times. The V gene is TRBV30, the J gene TRBJ1-2; D gene ambiguous. Germline assignment: CDR1 GTSNPN and CDR2 SVGIG (reference sequence). V lost 0 bases and J 6 bases, leaving 8 bases between the germline ends. The CDR3 has 12 amino acids. The CDR3 nucleotides are TGTGCCTGGAGTGTTTCGACTGATGGCTACACCTTC. Protein sequence: CAWSVSTDGYTF.

The chain combines TRBV5-1 with TRBJ2-3; tentative D call: TRBD2 (5 bases). Trimming cost V 2 bases and J 0 bases, with 10 bases left between them. The CDR3 loop spans 15 amino acids. CDR1 and CDR2 from the germline V gene are SGHRS and YFSETQ. CDR3 sequence reads: CASSLGGLSTDTQYF. The DNA for the CDR3 is TGCGCCAGCAGCTTAGGCGGGTTGAGCACAGATACGCAGTATTTT.

CDR3 in amino acids: CASSLEVTAEAFF. The CDR3 nucleotides are TGTGCCAGCAGCTTAGAGGTCACTGCTGAAGCTTTCTTT. The chain uses TRBV11-3 and TRBJ1-1, with D uncertain. The CDR3 is 13 amino acids. Germline V gives CDR1 SGHNT, CDR2 YENEEA. Trimming stripped 0 bases from V and 6 bases from J, with 8 bases between.

This clone was detected a few times. This sequence joins TRBV10-3 and TRBJ2-2, with D possibly being TRBD2 (5 bases). Trimming left V 11 bases short and J 1 base short, with 14 bases between. This CDR3 has 14 amino acids. Germline V gene data show CDR1 as ENHRY and CDR2 as SYGVKD. CDR3 in amino acids: CASGGLENTGELFF. CDR3 in DNA: TGTGCCTCTGGCGGGCTCGAGAACACCGGGGAGCTGTTTTTT.

The rearrangement uses TRBV15 and TRBJ1-2; D possibly corresponds to TRBD1 (5 bases). CDR1 and CDR2 from the germline V gene are LNHNV and YYDKDF (reference sequence). The length of the CDR3 is 14 residues. V lost 0 bases, J lost 4 bases, and 9 bases lay in between. CDR3 bases: TGTGCCACCAGCAGAGAGAGGGACTTCTATGGCTACACCTTC. It codes for CATSRERDFYGYTF.

This clone occurred a few times. The V and J genes are TRBV6-1 and TRBJ2-2; D is possibly TRBD1 (5 bases). V was shortened by 10 bases and J by 0 bases, with 15 bases between the two germline ends. Looked up from germline, CDR1 is MNHNS and CDR2 is SASEGT. This CDR3 has 15 residues. The CDR3 DNA is TGTGCCACAGGGCTAGGGATCACGAACACCGGGGAGCTGTTTTTT. Protein sequence: CATGLGITNTGELFF.

In its sample, this clone was seen a few times. The chain employs TRBV4-3 and TRBJ2-7; D is uncertain. Trimming cost V 0 bases and J 2 bases, with 14 bases left between them. The CDR3 covers 16 residues. Germline assignment: CDR1 LGHNA and CDR2 YSLEER. The CDR3, as DNA: TGCGCCAGCAGCCAAGATCTACGACACTCCGCCTACGAGCAGTACTTC. It codes for CASSQDLRHSAYEQYF.

This clone showed up just a few times. The sample holds other DNA sequences that translate to the same CDR3. The rearrangement joins TRBV29-1 to TRBJ2-1; D possibly corresponds to TRBD2 (5 bases). The germline V and J ends were trimmed by 0 bases and 0 bases, with 18 bases remaining between them. CDR3 length: 18 amino acids. Germline-derived CDR1 and CDR2 are SQVTM and ANQGSEA. This chain's CDR3 is CSVEERSSWYSSYNEQFF. CDR3 sequence (DNA): TGCAGCGTTGAAGAAAGGTCTAGCTGGTATAGCTCCTACAATGAGCAGTTCTTC.